Reported below is one T cell receptor (beta chain). Patients were newly diagnosed with stage II-IVA oral cavity squamous cell carcinoma without prior systemic or radiation treatment. The ends were cut back, 5 bases at V and 0 bases at J, with 17 bases in the middle. The CDR3 has 16 amino acids. Germline lookup yields CDR1 MDHEN and CDR2 SYDVKM. This record comes from a study of neoadjuvant anti-PD-1 for oral cavity cancer. The table came from immunoSEQ multiplex PCR; TCRdb's copy has only in-frame clones and leaves some out. Among 60,000 to 75,000 clones listed, around 83% were seen once. The receptor was derived from a person aged 35-80 years with oral cavity squamous cell carcinoma. This specimen was PBMCs, taken before nivolumab (anti-PD-1) treatment. The chain links TRBV28 to TRBJ2-7; D remains unclear. The CDR3 sequence: CASSPLGWESSYEQYF. The CDR3, as DNA: TGTGCCAGCAGTCCCCTCGGTTGGGAAAGCTCCTACGAGCAGTACTTC.